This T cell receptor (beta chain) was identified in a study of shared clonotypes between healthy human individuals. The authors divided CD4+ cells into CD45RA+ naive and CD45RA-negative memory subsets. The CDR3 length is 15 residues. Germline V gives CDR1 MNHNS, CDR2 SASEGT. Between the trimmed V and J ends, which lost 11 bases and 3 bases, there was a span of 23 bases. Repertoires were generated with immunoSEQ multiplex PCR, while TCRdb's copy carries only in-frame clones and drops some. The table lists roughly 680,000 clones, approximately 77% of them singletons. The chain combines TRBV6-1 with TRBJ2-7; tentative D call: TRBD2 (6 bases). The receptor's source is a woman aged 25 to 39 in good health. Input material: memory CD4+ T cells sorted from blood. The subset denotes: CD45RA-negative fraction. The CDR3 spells CAGRRGHGLDYEQYF. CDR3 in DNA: TGTGCCGGCCGGAGGGGCCACGGGCTCGACTACGAGCAGTACTTC.